Listed below are T cell receptor beta chains from one sample, sequenced in a study of neurological immune-mediated disorders. TCRdb processed the 5' RACE reads anew with MiXCR; each CDR3 protein has one entry. The sample yields roughly 16,000 distinct CDR3 sequences, 8.5% to 10% seen once. Sequenced material: CD8+ T cells from blood. Every receptor here comes from a man aged 45-65 years in good health. The CDR3 runs from the conserved cysteine through the conserved F or W. The D gene is left open where the match is weak. The listing skips clone size in some rows; elsewhere it reads once, few, many or a size class.

v_gene	abundance	j_gene	d_gene	CDR3nt	CDR3aa
TRBV24-1	many	TRBJ2-7	-	TGTGCCACCAGTGATTTGATTGGCGGATCCTACGAGCAGTACTTC	CATSDLIGGSYEQYF
TRBV19	many	TRBJ2-7	TRBD2	TGTGCCAGTCGACTGACTAGCGGCTCCTACGAGCAGTACTTC	CASRLTSGSYEQYF
TRBV20-1	many	TRBJ2-1	TRBD2	TGCAGTGCTAGAGATGTCAGCGGGAGCGGACCCCAGCAGTTCTTC	CSARDVSGSGPQQFF
TRBV28	many	TRBJ2-3	-	TGTGCCAGCAGGACAGTGTTCAGGGCAGATACGCAGTATTTT	CASRTVFRADTQYF
TRBV9	many	TRBJ1-5	-	TGTGCCAGCTCGGAAGGGGTGAACAATCAGCCCCAGCATTTT	CASSEGVNNQPQHF
TRBV4-1	many	TRBJ2-2	-	TGCGCCAGCAGCCAGGAAGAGAACACCGGGGAGCTGTTTTTT	CASSQEENTGELFF
TRBV19	-	TRBJ2-2	-	TGTGCCAGTAGTATATGGGGCTTCGGGGAGCTGTTTTTT	CASSIWGFGELFF
TRBV20-1	many	TRBJ1-6	-	TGCAGTGCTAAGTGTAGCGACTTT	CSAKCSDF
TRBV2	-	TRBJ1-6	TRBD1	TGTGCCAGCAACCCAACCATGGGGACAGGGGTAAGAACACCCCTCCACTTT	CASNPTMGTGVRTPLHF
TRBV29-1	many	TRBJ2-1	TRBD1	TGCAGCGTCGGGACCAGGGGGCTCTACAATGAGCAGTTCTTC	CSVGTRGLYNEQFF
TRBV19	many	TRBJ1-1	TRBD1	TGTGCCAGTAGTATAGCCTGGACAGGGGACACTGAAGCTTTCTTT	CASSIAWTGDTEAFF
TRBV7-2	many	TRBJ2-5	-	TGTGCCAGCAAGGGGCAGTCCCAAGAGACCCAGTACTTC	CASKGQSQETQYF
TRBV7-9	many	TRBJ2-7	-	TGTGCCAGCAGCTTAGTTGATCGAGGGCCGGACGAGCAGTACTTC	CASSLVDRGPDEQYF
TRBV24-1	many	TRBJ2-5	-	TGTGCCACCAGCACCGACAGGCAAGAGACCCAGTACTTC	CATSTDRQETQYF
TRBV5-5	many	TRBJ2-7	-	TGTGCCAGCAGCTTGACTATCCACGAGCAGTACTTC	CASSLTIHEQYF
TRBV20-1	many	TRBJ2-7	-	TGCAGTGCCCGGGACGGCAACTCCTACGAGCAGTACTTC	CSARDGNSYEQYF
TRBV5-1	few	TRBJ2-1	-	TGCGCCAGCAGCTTGGGGGTGTTCAATGAGCAGTTCTTC	CASSLGVFNEQFF
TRBV7-6	many	TRBJ2-2	-	TGTGCCAGCAGTCACCCGGGCCAGGGTTCCGGGGAGCTGTTTTTT	CASSHPGQGSGELFF
TRBV29-1	-	TRBJ2-2	TRBD1	TGCAGCGTTGAAGTAGTGGGACAGGGTTCTCCCGAGCTGTTTTTT	CSVEVVGQGSPELFF
TRBV5-6	many	TRBJ2-3	TRBD2	TGTGCCAGCACCCTACTTCCATCTAGCGGGATAAGCACAGATACGCAGTATTTT	CASTLLPSSGISTDTQYF
TRBV14	many	TRBJ2-3	TRBD2	TGTGCCAGCAGCCGACACCCGGGACTAGCTTCAGATACGCAGTATTTT	CASSRHPGLASDTQYF
TRBV6-2/TRBV6-3	many	TRBJ2-2	-	TGTGCCAGCGGGGGAGGGGGCCTGAACACCGGGGAGCTGTTTTTT	CASGGGGLNTGELFF
TRBV15	many	TRBJ2-1	TRBD2	TGTGCCACCAGCAGAGAGGCTAGCGGGAATAGCAATGAGCAGTTCTTC	CATSREASGNSNEQFF
TRBV7-3	many	TRBJ2-1	-	TGTGCCAGCAGCTCAAATACCTACAATGAGCAGTTCTTC	CASSSNTYNEQFF
TRBV6-2/TRBV6-3	many	TRBJ2-7	-	TGTGCCAGCAGTTACTCGAGAGGGAACGAGCAGTACTTC	CASSYSRGNEQYF
TRBV18	many	TRBJ2-1	-	TGTGCCAGCTCACCGGGGCCCGCTGAGCAGTTCTTC	CASSPGPAEQFF
TRBV7-8	many	TRBJ2-1	TRBD2	TGTGCCAGCAGCTTAGGTGGGAGGGCCGATAATGAGCAGTTCTTC	CASSLGGRADNEQFF
TRBV6-4	many	TRBJ2-3	TRBD2	TGTGCCAGCACTCGACTAGCGGGAGAAGACACAGATACGCAGTATTTT	CASTRLAGEDTDTQYF
TRBV20-1	many	TRBJ2-1	TRBD2	TGCAGTGCTAGGTCCGTTAGCGGGCTTTCCTACAATGAGCAGTTCTTC	CSARSVSGLSYNEQFF
TRBV29-1	-	TRBJ2-3	TRBD1	TGCAGCGCCGAGAGGGGGCGGGTATTGCCAGATACGCAGTATTTT	CSAERGRVLPDTQYF
TRBV30	many	TRBJ2-1	-	TGTGCCTGGACCCCAACCGGCGGTGGGCAGTTCTTC	CAWTPTGGGQFF
TRBV4-3	many	TRBJ2-5	-	TGCGCCAGCAGCCAAGATACTTGGCAGGGCATTCGTGAGACCCAGTACTTC	CASSQDTWQGIRETQYF
TRBV20-1	many	TRBJ2-7	-	TGCAGTGCTAGCACTAGAGGTGGCTACGAGCAGTACTTC	CSASTRGGYEQYF
TRBV2	many	TRBJ2-2	-	TGTGCCAGCAGTGAAAGGAGAAGTGGGTTCACCGGGGAGCTGTTTTTT	CASSERRSGFTGELFF
TRBV20-1	many	TRBJ2-7	-	TGCAGTGCAGATCCCGGGAAGAACGCAGTTTACGAGCAGTACTTC	CSADPGKNAVYEQYF
TRBV29-1	many	TRBJ2-3	-	TGCAGCGCCGGGGCTCTGAGCGGGTCCAGACGGGCAGATACGCAGTATTTT	CSAGALSGSRRADTQYF
TRBV5-1	many	TRBJ1-2	TRBD1	TGCGCCAGCAGCAGTGGGACAGAACACTATGGCTACACCTTC	CASSSGTEHYGYTF
TRBV6-5	many	TRBJ2-7	TRBD2	TGTGCCAGCAGTTACTCTGGGGGGGGTTACGAGCAGTACTTC	CASSYSGGGYEQYF
TRBV6-1	many	TRBJ2-1	TRBD2	TGTGCCAGCAGTGAACAAGCGGGGGGAACCGGAACGCCCTACAATGAGCAGTTCTTC	CASSEQAGGTGTPYNEQFF
TRBV10-3	many	TRBJ2-7	TRBD1	TGTGCCATCAGCCCGGGACAGGGCTACGAGCAGTACTTC	CAISPGQGYEQYF
TRBV29-1	many	TRBJ1-2	-	TGCAGCGTTGAAGATGGGAGGGGGAATGGCTACACCTTC	CSVEDGRGNGYTF
TRBV27	many	TRBJ2-1	TRBD2	TGTGCCAGCAGCCAAGGACTAGCGGGAGTAAATGAGCAGTTCTTC	CASSQGLAGVNEQFF
TRBV9	many	TRBJ2-7	TRBD2	TGTGCCAGCAGCGCGGGCGGCGGGAGCTCCTACGAGCAGTACTTC	CASSAGGGSSYEQYF
TRBV11-1	many	TRBJ2-5	TRBD1	TGTGCCAGCAGCGATACTGACAGGGGAGAGACCCAGTACTTC	CASSDTDRGETQYF
TRBV27	-	TRBJ2-7	-	TGTGCCAGCGCTTCAGGGCAACCCTACGAGCAGTACTTC	CASASGQPYEQYF
TRBV5-5	-	TRBJ2-1	-	TGTGCCAGCAGCTTGAACTCCTGGGGCGGGTTCTTC	CASSLNSWGGFF
TRBV5-1	many	TRBJ2-4	TRBD1	TGCGCCAGCAGCCTAGGACAGGGGGCGGACATTCAGTACTTC	CASSLGQGADIQYF